A selection of T cell receptor beta chains follows, all from one sample in a study of T cell repertoires in cytomegalovirus infection. No antigen has been assigned to these receptors. TCRdb recomputed calls from the reads with MiXCR, one row per CDR3 protein. This table has 150,000 or so distinct CDR3 sequences, about a fifth appearing once. Sequences were derived from CD8+ T cells from cultured PBMCs, sampled from culture after CMV antigen stimulation. The receptors derive from a human donor in good health (CMV status not recorded). Some clones in this sample may be carry-over from other donors' samples. Both conserved end residues are part of each CDR3. The order of the fields is CDR3 protein, CDR3 DNA, J gene, V gene, clone size, D gene. D genes are given only for firm matches. Clone sizes are given selectively: once, few, many, or a class where the clone is expanded.

CDR3 protein: CASTLQDRANTEAFF; CDR3 DNA: TGTGCCAGCACATTACAGGACCGAGCGAACACTGAAGCTTTCTTT; J gene: TRBJ1-1; V gene: TRBV7-9; clone size: few; D gene: NA
CDR3 protein: CASSFGTDGNQPQHF; CDR3 DNA: TGTGCCAGCAGTTTCGGTACAGACGGCAATCAGCCCCAGCATTTT; J gene: TRBJ1-5; V gene: TRBV12-3/TRBV12-4; clone size: few; D gene: NA
CDR3 protein: CASSLRQGTTEAFF; CDR3 DNA: TGTGCCAGCAGTTTAAGGCAGGGGACCACTGAAGCTTTCTTT; J gene: TRBJ1-1; V gene: TRBV12-3/TRBV12-4; clone size: few; D gene: NA
CDR3 protein: CASSPTRVSEAFF; CDR3 DNA: TGTGCCAGCAGCCCGACCCGGGTCTCGGAAGCTTTCTTT; J gene: TRBJ1-1; V gene: TRBV7-8; clone size: few; D gene: NA
CDR3 protein: CASRLTDYTGELFF; CDR3 DNA: TGCGCCAGCAGGTTGACAGACTACACCGGGGAGCTGTTTTTT; J gene: TRBJ2-2; V gene: TRBV4-1; clone size: few; D gene: NA
CDR3 protein: CASSLAMYGDSNQPQHF; CDR3 DNA: TGTGCCAGCAGCTTAGCCATGTACGGAGATAGCAATCAGCCCCAGCATTTT; J gene: TRBJ1-5; V gene: TRBV7-2; clone size: NA; D gene: NA
CDR3 protein: CASSLTRTVASGYTF; CDR3 DNA: TGTGCCAGCAGCCTAACCCGGACAGTCGCGAGCGGCTACACCTTC; J gene: TRBJ1-2; V gene: TRBV6-5; clone size: NA; D gene: NA
CDR3 protein: CSARGVREPEAFF; CDR3 DNA: TGCAGTGCTAGAGGGGTGAGGGAACCTGAAGCTTTCTTT; J gene: TRBJ1-1; V gene: TRBV20-1; clone size: NA; D gene: NA
CDR3 protein: CASSLVRDRGHEQYF; CDR3 DNA: TGTGCCAGCAGCCTCGTCCGGGACAGGGGACACGAGCAGTACTTC; J gene: TRBJ2-7; V gene: TRBV27; clone size: NA; D gene: TRBD1
CDR3 protein: CASSPGGGTDTQYF; CDR3 DNA: TGTGCCAGCAGTCCGGGGGGCGGCACAGATACGCAGTATTTT; J gene: TRBJ2-3; V gene: TRBV12-3/TRBV12-4; clone size: NA; D gene: NA
CDR3 protein: CASSLLGNTGELFF; CDR3 DNA: TGTGCCAGCAGCTTACTGGGGAACACCGGGGAGCTGTTTTTT; J gene: TRBJ2-2; V gene: TRBV7-9; clone size: NA; D gene: NA
CDR3 protein: CASSLGGRDGYTF; CDR3 DNA: TGTGCCAGCAGCTTAGGGGGGAGAGATGGCTACACCTTC; J gene: TRBJ1-2; V gene: TRBV7-2; clone size: NA; D gene: NA
CDR3 protein: CASPVQPNTGELFF; CDR3 DNA: TGTGCCAGTCCAGTACAGCCGAACACCGGGGAGCTGTTTTTT; J gene: TRBJ2-2; V gene: TRBV11-2; clone size: NA; D gene: NA
CDR3 protein: CASSLPRETTEAFF; CDR3 DNA: TGCGCCAGCAGCTTGCCCAGGGAGACCACTGAAGCTTTCTTT; J gene: TRBJ1-1; V gene: TRBV5-1; clone size: NA; D gene: NA
CDR3 protein: CASSGTGTYGYTF; CDR3 DNA: TGCGCCAGCAGTGGGACAGGGACCTATGGCTACACCTTC; J gene: TRBJ1-2; V gene: TRBV10-1; clone size: NA; D gene: TRBD1
CDR3 protein: CASSQRPGGAKTSYNEQFF; CDR3 DNA: TGTGCCAGCAGCCAACGGCCAGGGGGCGCGAAAACCTCCTACAATGAGCAGTTCTTC; J gene: TRBJ2-1; V gene: TRBV14; clone size: few; D gene: TRBD1
CDR3 protein: CASRMGPGSTDTQYF; CDR3 DNA: TGTGCCAGCCGGATGGGGCCAGGGAGCACAGATACGCAGTATTTT; J gene: TRBJ2-3; V gene: TRBV6-2/TRBV6-3; clone size: few; D gene: NA
CDR3 protein: CASSSPGTGGAYEQYF; CDR3 DNA: TGTGCCAGCAGCTCCCCCGGGACAGGGGGCGCATACGAGCAGTACTTC; J gene: TRBJ2-7; V gene: TRBV6-1; clone size: NA; D gene: TRBD1
CDR3 protein: CASSLSLGLAEYNEQFF; CDR3 DNA: TGTGCCAGCAGCTTAAGTCTGGGACTAGCAGAATACAATGAGCAGTTCTTC; J gene: TRBJ2-1; V gene: TRBV7-9; clone size: few; D gene: TRBD2
CDR3 protein: CASSALRDSKETQYF; CDR3 DNA: TGTGCCAGCAGTGCCCTCCGGGACAGCAAAGAGACCCAGTACTTC; J gene: TRBJ2-5; V gene: TRBV6-2/TRBV6-3; clone size: NA; D gene: TRBD1